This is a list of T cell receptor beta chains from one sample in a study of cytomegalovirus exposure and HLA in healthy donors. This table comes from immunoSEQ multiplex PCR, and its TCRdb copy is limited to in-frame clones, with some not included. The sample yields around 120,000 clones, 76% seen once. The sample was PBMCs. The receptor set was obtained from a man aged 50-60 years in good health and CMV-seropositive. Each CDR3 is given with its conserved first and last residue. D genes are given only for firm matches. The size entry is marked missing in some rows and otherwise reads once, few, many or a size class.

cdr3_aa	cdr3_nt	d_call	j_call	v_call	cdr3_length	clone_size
CASSGGTAYGYTF	TGCGCCAGCAGTGGAGGGACAGCCTATGGCTACACCTTC	TRBD1	TRBJ1-2	TRBV10-1	13	-
CASSSGTSGALTDTQYF	TGTGCCAGCAGCTCCGGGACTAGCGGGGCACTTACAGATACGCAGTATTTT	TRBD2	TRBJ2-3	TRBV7-6	17	-
CASSQAGQNGAQYF	TGCGCCAGCAGCCAGGCGGGACAGAACGGGGCCCAGTACTTC	-	TRBJ2-5	TRBV4-3	14	-
CASSLSRGGQGTYNEQFF	TGTGCCAGCAGCCTCTCTAGGGGGGGACAGGGTACCTACAATGAGCAGTTCTTC	TRBD1	TRBJ2-1	TRBV14	18	-
CASSPTSGASYNEQFF	TGTGCCAGCTCTCCGACTAGCGGGGCCTCCTACAATGAGCAGTTCTTC	TRBD2	TRBJ2-1	TRBV18	16	-
CASSSKLGQGLNTGELFF	TGTGCCAGCAGCTCAAAACTAGGACAGGGCTTGAACACCGGGGAGCTGTTTTTT	TRBD1	TRBJ2-2	TRBV7-9	18	once
CATSRGRGISTDTQYF	TGTGCCACCAGCAGAGGACGAGGGATAAGCACAGATACGCAGTATTTT	-	TRBJ2-3	TRBV15	16	-
CASRLGLNYGYTF	TGTGCCAGCAGACTGGGACTTAACTATGGCTACACCTTC	-	TRBJ1-2	TRBV2	13	-
CASSSHLSSSGNTIYF	TGTGCCAGCAGTTCGCATCTCTCGAGCTCTGGAAACACCATATATTTT	-	TRBJ1-3	TRBV6-6	16	-
CASSYRTGSLSNEKLFF	TGTGCCAGCAGCTACCGGACAGGCTCTTTGAGTAATGAAAAACTGTTTTTT	TRBD1	TRBJ1-4	TRBV5-4	17	few
CASSIVGGRQPQHF	TGTGCCAGTAGTATAGTGGGAGGGAGGCAGCCCCAGCATTTT	-	TRBJ1-5	TRBV19	14	-
CASSSSGGLRETQYF	TGTGCCAGCAGCTCGTCGGGGGGATTGAGGGAGACCCAGTACTTC	TRBD2	TRBJ2-5	TRBV7-9	15	-
CASSPHENQPQHF	TGTGCCAGCAGCCCCCATGAGAATCAGCCCCAGCATTTT	-	TRBJ1-5	TRBV11-3	13	few
CASSLSGSENTEAFF	TGTGCCAGCAGCTTATCAGGGTCGGAGAACACTGAAGCTTTCTTT	-	TRBJ1-1	TRBV7-9	15	-
CASSLSSGAVISFF	TGTGCCAGCAGCTTAAGCTCAGGGGCGGTGATTTCTTTCTTT	-	TRBJ1-1	TRBV7-2	14	-
CASTGGIQETQYF	TGTGCCAGCACTGGAGGTATACAAGAGACCCAGTACTTC	-	TRBJ2-5	TRBV7-2	13	few
CASSLTIQGNPFYEQYF	TGCGCCAGCAGCTTGACTATACAGGGGAATCCCTTCTACGAGCAGTACTTC	TRBD1	TRBJ2-7	TRBV5-1	17	-
CASSGREGEQFF	TGTGCCAGCAGTGGGCGGGAAGGTGAGCAGTTCTTC	-	TRBJ2-1	TRBV2	12	once
CASSVGHNGEKLFF	TGTGCCAGCAGCGTAGGGCACAATGGTGAAAAACTGTTTTTT	-	TRBJ1-4	TRBV9	14	-
CASSSDPRFSTQYF	TGTGCCAGCAGTTCCGACCCCAGGTTTTCGACGCAGTACTTC	-	TRBJ2-7	TRBV27	14	few
CASSSEPGLAHNEQFF	TGTGCCAGCAGCTCCGAGCCGGGACTAGCGCACAATGAGCAGTTCTTC	-	TRBJ2-1	TRBV12-1	16	-
CASSLDAGTGFSYEQYF	TGTGCCAGCAGCTTAGATGCGGGGACAGGTTTTTCCTACGAGCAGTACTTC	TRBD1	TRBJ2-7	TRBV13	17	-
CASSLGLAANTGELFF	TGTGCCAGTAGCCTCGGACTAGCGGCCAACACCGGGGAGCTGTTTTTT	TRBD2	TRBJ2-2	TRBV27	16	once
CASSLTTSGSGGEQFF	TGCGCCAGCAGCTTGACGACTAGCGGGAGTGGTGGTGAGCAGTTCTTC	TRBD2	TRBJ2-1	TRBV5-1	16	once
CASSERLQETQYF	TGCGCCAGCAGTGAAAGACTCCAAGAGACCCAGTACTTC	-	TRBJ2-5	TRBV10-1	13	-
CATSREREGPETQYF	TGTGCCACCAGCAGAGAACGGGAGGGCCCGGAGACCCAGTACTTC	TRBD2	TRBJ2-5	TRBV15	15	-
CSVGKQGGGYNEQFF	TGCAGCGTTGGGAAACAGGGGGGAGGCTACAATGAGCAGTTCTTC	TRBD1	TRBJ2-1	TRBV29-1	15	once
CASSQDPSSYNEQFF	TGCGCCAGCAGCCAAGACCCGAGCTCCTACAATGAGCAGTTCTTC	-	TRBJ2-1	TRBV4-1	15	-
CASLTHRGLSYEQYF	TGTGCCAGCCTTACCCACAGGGGTCTGTCCTACGAGCAGTACTTC	TRBD1	TRBJ2-7	TRBV6-6	15	-
CASSDDNSDTQYF	TGTGCCAGCAGTGATGACAACTCAGATACGCAGTATTTT	-	TRBJ2-3	TRBV2	13	-
CASSVAGRELFF	TGTGCCAGCAGCGTAGCAGGGAGGGAGCTGTTTTTT	-	TRBJ2-2	TRBV9	12	-
CASSLETGGHFTDTQYF	TGCGCCAGCAGCTTGGAGACAGGGGGCCATTTCACAGATACGCAGTATTTT	TRBD1	TRBJ2-3	TRBV5-1	17	-
CASRTGDTGELFF	TGTGCCAGCCGAACAGGGGACACCGGGGAGCTGTTTTTT	TRBD1	TRBJ2-2	TRBV6-4	13	-
CASSSLRDGTEAGELFF	TGTGCCAGCAGTTCCCTAAGGGACGGGACAGAAGCCGGGGAGCTGTTTTTT	TRBD1	TRBJ2-2	TRBV28	17	few
CASSLHYLQGATAQPQHF	TGTGCCAGCAGCCTACACTATCTACAGGGGGCGACAGCTCAGCCCCAGCATTTT	TRBD1	TRBJ1-5	TRBV7-2	18	-
CSVGGTGTGELFF	TGCAGCGTTGGCGGGACAGGGACCGGGGAGCTGTTTTTT	TRBD1	TRBJ2-2	TRBV29-1	13	-
CASSFHKGQGHSNQPQHF	TGTGCCAGCAGTTTCCATAAGGGACAGGGACATAGCAATCAGCCCCAGCATTTT	TRBD1	TRBJ1-5	TRBV28	18	-
CASMRGDTQYF	TGTGCCAGCATGCGGGGAGATACGCAGTATTTT	-	TRBJ2-3	TRBV6-5	11	-
CASSYPSGNQPQHF	TGTGCCAGCAGTTATCCCTCGGGCAATCAGCCCCAGCATTTT	-	TRBJ1-5	TRBV28	14	few
CASSPNPTSGRWSPGELFF	TGTGCCAGCAGCCCCAACCCGACTAGCGGGAGATGGTCCCCCGGGGAGCTGTTTTTT	TRBD2	TRBJ2-2	TRBV13	19	few
CASSPEDSGSYEQYF	TGTGCCAGCAGCCCAGAGGATAGCGGGAGCTACGAGCAGTACTTC	TRBD2	TRBJ2-7	TRBV4-2	15	-
CASTQGGRLNTEAFF	TGTGCCAGCACCCAGGGGGGACGGTTGAACACTGAAGCTTTCTTT	TRBD1	TRBJ1-1	TRBV5-6	15	once
CASSSPTDSQETQYF	TGTGCCAGCAGCTCTCCCACGGACAGCCAAGAGACCCAGTACTTC	-	TRBJ2-5	TRBV7-2	15	few
CASSSGDSYEQYF	TGTGCCAGCAGCTCCGGGGATTCCTACGAGCAGTACTTC	-	TRBJ2-7	TRBV27	13	-
CASSLPSNYNEQFF	TGTGCCAGCAGTTTGCCTAGCAACTACAATGAGCAGTTCTTC	-	TRBJ2-1	TRBV28	14	-
CASSGLAGGLSTDTQYF	TGTGCCAGCAGTGGACTAGCGGGGGGCCTTAGCACAGATACGCAGTATTTT	TRBD2	TRBJ2-3	TRBV2	17	-
CASSTSGWETQYF	TGTGCCAGCAGTACTAGCGGGTGGGAGACCCAGTACTTC	TRBD2	TRBJ2-5	TRBV6-6	13	-
CASSLSGQAYEQFF	TGTGCCAGCAGCTTAAGCGGTCAGGCCTATGAGCAGTTCTTC	-	TRBJ2-1	TRBV5-6	14	-
CAISETGTYEQYF	TGTGCCATCAGTGAGACAGGGACCTACGAGCAGTACTTC	-	TRBJ2-7	TRBV10-3	13	-
CASRGFGGGPSTDTQYF	TGTGCCAGCAGAGGATTCGGCGGGGGGCCCAGCACAGATACGCAGTATTTT	TRBD2	TRBJ2-3	TRBV7-9	17	-
CASRAGTSTDTQYF	TGCGCCAGCAGAGCCGGGACATCCACAGATACGCAGTATTTT	-	TRBJ2-3	TRBV4-1	14	once
CASSQGQGAPGEQFF	TGTGCCAGCTCCCAAGGACAGGGGGCTCCAGGTGAGCAGTTCTTC	TRBD1	TRBJ2-1	TRBV18	15	-
CASSSGGAYEQYF	TGTGCCAGCAGCTCGGGAGGGGCCTACGAGCAGTACTTC	TRBD2	TRBJ2-7	TRBV5-6	13	-
CASSLGFSGASYEQYF	TGTGCCAGCAGCTTAGGGTTTAGCGGGGCCTCCTACGAGCAGTACTTC	TRBD2	TRBJ2-7	TRBV11-2	16	-
CASSQDKQQEAFF	TGCGCCAGCAGCCAAGATAAACAGCAGGAAGCTTTCTTT	-	TRBJ1-1	TRBV4-1	13	few